These 10 T cell receptor beta chains were all obtained from the same sample, sequenced in a study of OX40 agonist ivuxolimab in advanced cancers. Profiled with immunoSEQ multiplex PCR; TCRdb holds only in-frame clones, not every one. The sample carries roughly 70,000 clones, approximately 82% recorded once. Sequencing was performed on CD4+ or CD8+ T cells sorted from blood, taken in a trial of the OX40 agonist ivuxolimab. Receptors were obtained from an adult with an advanced solid tumor such as melanoma, head and neck, liver or kidney cancer.

The chain uses TRBV18 and TRBJ1-1; D may be TRBD1 (5 bases). CDR1 is KGHSH and CDR2 is LQKENI in the germline V gene. The CDR3 contains 13 residues. The V end lost 6 bases, the J end lost 2 bases, and 10 bases lay between the germline ends. The CDR3 here is CASSTGGNTEAFF. CDR3 nucleotide sequence: TGTGCCAGCTCTACGGGGGGAAACACTGAAGCTTTCTTT.

The chain links TRBV9 to TRBJ2-3; possibly TRBD2 for D (7 bases). V lost 3 bases and J lost 2, with 16 bases in between. The CDR3 totals 16 residues. Germline V gene sequence: CDR1 SGDLS, CDR2 YYNGEE. CDR3 loop: CASSGGGQPDTDTQYF. Here the CDR3 DNA reads TGTGCCAGCAGCGGGGGGGGCCAGCCCGACACAGATACGCAGTATTTT.

The genes are TRBV18 and TRBJ1-4; no reliable D call. CDR1 and CDR2 (germline): KGHSH, LQKENI. CDR3 length equals 16 residues. With 1 base removed from V and 8 bases from J, the gap between germline ends came to 17 bases. The CDR3 DNA reads TGTGCCAGCTCACCACAAGATGGGGATGTAGGGGAAAAACTGTTTTTT. The encoded protein is CASSPQDGDVGEKLFF.

J is TRBJ2-5 and V is TRBV7-9; no firm D call. The CDR3 sequence is 12 residues long. Trimming took off 1 base at V and 5 bases at J, with 5 bases between the two ends. Looked up from germline, CDR1 is SEHNR and CDR2 is FQNEAQ (reference sequence). The CDR3 protein is CASSLGRETQYF. In DNA form, the CDR3 reads TGTGCCAGCAGCTTAGGGCGGGAGACCCAGTACTTC.

The genes are TRBV6-5 and TRBJ2-7, with a weak D call TRBD2 (6 bases). V was pared by 6 bases and J by 3 bases, with 12 bases between. CDR1 and CDR2 from the germline V gene are MNHEY and SVGAGI. The CDR3 is 13 amino acids. CDR3 in amino acids: CASRPGLYYEQYF. The CDR3 DNA is TGTGCCAGCAGACCGGGACTCTACTACGAGCAGTACTTC.

The chain is built from TRBV30 and TRBJ2-1; 14 bases agree with TRBD2. CDR1 is GTSNPN, CDR2 SVGIG, per germline (reference sequence). The CDR3 sequence is 19 residues long. J gave up 4 bases and V 2 bases, and 13 bases lay outside the gene matches. The DNA for the CDR3 is TGTGCCTGGAGTCCCCGCGGGACTAGCGGGAGAACGTGGTACAATGAGCAGTTCTTC. Its protein product is CAWSPRGTSGRTWYNEQFF.

The CDR3 is CASSLDLGGIEAFF. DNA for the CDR3: TGTGCCAGCAGCTTAGATCTGGGGGGGATTGAAGCTTTCTTT. V and J are TRBV11-2 and TRBJ1-1, with D maybe TRBD1 (5 bases). Germline CDR1 SGHAT, CDR2 FQNNGV. V was pared by 0 bases and J by 7 bases, with 12 bases between. The CDR3 consists of 14 residues.

In its sample, this clone was seen once. The chain links TRBV7-8 to TRBJ1-5; D is unresolved. CDR1 SGHVS and CDR2 FQNEAQ come from the germline V gene. The CDR3 runs to 14 residues. The V and J ends lost 1 base and 1 base respectively, with 5 bases between them. This CDR3 is CASSLVSSNQPQHF. CDR3 nucleotides: TGTGCCAGCAGCTTAGTTTCCAGCAATCAGCCCCAGCATTTT.

The V gene is TRBV19, the J gene TRBJ2-7, with TRBD1 identical over 9 bases. Germline V CDR1 and CDR2: LNHDA, SQIVND (reference sequence). CDR3 length: 14 residues. V lost 2 bases, J lost 7 bases, and 6 bases stayed unmatched. In nucleotides, the CDR3 is TGTGCCAGTAGTATACTGGACAGGGGAGGGGAGCAGTACTTC. This codes for CASSILDRGGEQYF.

The chain uses TRBV4-1 and TRBJ1-1, with 9 positions matching TRBD1. Germline trimming cut 1 base from V and 3 bases from J; bases unmatched to any gene: 6. CDR1 is MGHRA, CDR2 YSYEKL, per germline. The CDR3 has 16 amino acids. As DNA, the CDR3 is TGCGCCAGCAGCCAAGTAGGGACAGGGCTTTACACTGAAGCTTTCTTT. This codes for CASSQVGTGLYTEAFF.